This record concerns one TCR beta chain sequence. In the original processing: Reference gene primers were amplified, and this amplification served to estimate nucleated cell counts. Data came from immunoSEQ multiplex PCR; TCRdb stores just in-frame clones and leaves some out. The D gene and trimming were derived from the DNA, and the V and J assignments and clone size from that table. This repertoire shows about 330,000 clones, roughly 90% found once; its top ten account for under 5%. Per the germline V gene, CDR1 is SGHTA and CDR2 is FQGNSA. The CDR3 has 16 residues. Germline trimming cut 3 bases from V and 5 bases from J; bases unmatched to any gene: 10. The data derive from a study of blood T cell repertoires in COVID-19. Study information: Samples representing acute and convalescent COVID-19 were sourced from the United States, Italy and Spain.

The chain employs TRBV7-2 and TRBJ1-1, with 9 bases fitting TRBD1. The material sequenced was peripheral blood. The sequence came from a woman in her 50s with active or convalescent COVID-19. CDR3 in amino acids: CASSFGTGRFGTEAFF. The CDR3 nucleotides read TGTGCCAGCAGCTTTGGGACAGGGCGGTTTGGGACTGAAGCTTTCTTT. Looking up the rest from reference TRBV7-2 and TRBJ1-1 gives the full variable domain: GAGVSQSPSNKVTEKGKDVELRCDPISGHTALYWYRQSLGQGLEFLIYFQGNSAPDKSGLPSDRFSAERTGGSVSTLTIQRTQQEDSAVYLCASSFGTGRFGTEAFFGQGTRLTVV.